These 24 T cell receptor beta chains originate from one sample sequenced in a study of beta chain features in type 1 diabetes. Study results and caveats: Among patients with Type 1 diabetes, TCRB CDR3s were moderately but significantly shorter in every one of the four CD4+ subsets.

No cognate antigen is known for these TCRs. Expressed TCRB transcripts were sequenced, since all the RNA that had been isolated was reverse transcribed. The assay was immunoSEQ multiplex PCR, and TCRdb's table has in-frame clones only and misses some. The sample has fewer than 350,000 clones, approximately 16% seen once. Source material: naive CD4+ T cells from blood. The receptors were sampled from a man in his late teens or twenties with type 1 diabetes.

The V call is TRBV9, the J call TRBJ2-1; tentatively, D is TRBD2 (6 bases). Germline lookup yields CDR1 SGDLS and CDR2 YYNGEE. This CDR3 is built from 14 residues. V lost 0 bases, J lost 7 bases, and 11 bases lay in between. The DNA for the CDR3 is TGTGCCAGCAGCGTAGGGGCGGGGTCTAATGAGCAGTTCTTC. Amino acids: CASSVGAGSNEQFF. Full variable domain (missing parts from reference TRBV9 and TRBJ2-1): DSGVTQTPKHLITATGQRVTLRCSPRSGDLSVYWYQQSLDQGLQFLIQYYNGEERAKGNILERFSAQQFPDLHSELNLSSLELGDSALYFCASSVGAGSNEQFFGPGTRLTVL.

Only a few counts were recorded for this clone. The CDR3 spells CACHGYYNEQFF. DNA for the CDR3: TGTGCCTGTCACGGTTACTACAATGAGCAGTTCTTC. The J gene is TRBJ2-1, the V gene TRBV30; D not resolved. V was clipped by 6 bases and J by 3 bases, with 9 bases between them. The CDR3 totals 12 residues. CDR1 and CDR2 (germline): GTSNPN, SVGIG (reference sequence).

This clone turned up a few times. The CDR3 here is CASSTTDFNEQFF. The CDR3 DNA is TGTGCCAGCAGTACTACGGACTTCAATGAGCAGTTCTTC. The chain is built from TRBV2 and TRBJ2-1; D might be TRBD2 (5 bases). Trimming removed 5 bases at V and 6 bases at J, with 11 bases between. This CDR3 is built from 13 residues. Germline V gives CDR1 SNHLY, CDR2 FYNNEI.

This clone was counted only a few times. The chain carries TRBV19 and TRBJ2-4; weak D call: TRBD2 (5 bases). The length of the CDR3 is 16 residues. V was cut by 4 bases and J by 9 bases, with 22 bases left in between. The germline V gene has CDR1 LNHDA and CDR2 SQIVND (reference sequence). CDR3 nucleotides: TGTGCCAGTAGTAACCCCCCCGGGAACGTCGTGGGCATTCAGTACTTC. Protein: CASSNPPGNVVGIQYF.

This clone was observed a handful of times. This sequence joins TRBV28 and TRBJ2-1; TRBD1 agrees at 11 bases. There are 15 residues in the CDR3. The germline V gene has CDR1 MDHEN and CDR2 SYDVKM. The junction had 7 bases not matched to a gene; V was cut back by 5 bases and J by 7 bases. CDR3 bases: TGTGCCAGCAGTCCGGGACAGGGGGAGGGAAATGAGCAGTTCTTC. This encodes CASSPGQGEGNEQFF.

This clone was counted between two and nine times. The sample has other DNA sequences that encode this CDR3 too. The rearrangement uses TRBV7-2 and TRBJ2-7; TRBD2 agrees at 9 bases. V was pared by 1 base and J by 3 bases, with 1 base of the junction left unmatched. CDR1 SGHTA and CDR2 FQGNSA come from the germline V gene. The CDR3 covers 14 residues. The CDR3 nucleotides read TGTGCCAGCAGCTTAGGGACTAGCGTCTACGAGCAGTACTTC. Residues: CASSLGTSVYEQYF. Full variable domain (remainder filled in from reference TRBV7-2 and TRBJ2-7): GAGVSQSPSNKVTEKGKDVELRCDPISGHTALYWYRQSLGQGLEFLIYFQGNSAPDKSGLPSDRFSAERTGGSVSTLTIQRTQQEDSAVYLCASSLGTSVYEQYFGPGTRLTVT.

The chain recombines TRBV27 with TRBJ1-6; D may be TRBD1 (6 bases). This CDR3 is built from 15 residues. Germline CDR1 MNHEY, CDR2 SMNVEV (reference sequence). Trimming stripped 1 base from V and 7 bases from J, with 11 bases between. The CDR3 nucleotides read TGTGCCAGCAGTTTATTGGGGGCAGGGAATTCACCCCTCCACTTT. This encodes CASSLLGAGNSPLHF.

This clone was counted only a few times. The genes are TRBV4-3 and TRBJ2-3; 8 nucleotides line up with TRBD2. The CDR3 has 19 residues. V was clipped by 1 base and J by 1 base; unmatched bases: 13. Germline-derived CDR1 and CDR2 are LGHNA and YSLEER. CDR3 in amino acids: CASSQGPAGVPFRTDTQYF. In nucleotides, the CDR3 is TGCGCCAGCAGCCAAGGCCCAGCGGGGGTCCCATTTCGCACAGATACGCAGTATTTT.

DNA of the CDR3: TGTGCCAGCAGCCCCCCGGGGACCGGGGAGCTGTTTTTT. Translation: CASSPPGTGELFF. This chain connects TRBV9 to TRBJ2-2; possibly TRBD2 for D (5 bases). V lost 4 bases, J lost 5 bases, and 9 bases lay in between. This CDR3 is built from 13 residues. CDR1 and CDR2 (germline): SGDLS, YYNGEE.

The rearrangement joins TRBV29-1 to TRBJ2-7, with 9 bases matching TRBD2. CDR3 size: 16 residues. Germline V gives CDR1 SQVTM, CDR2 ANQGSEA. V was pared by 6 bases and J by 1 base, with 13 bases of the junction left unmatched. The CDR3 DNA sequence: TGCAGCGTAAAGCACGGCGGGGGGGCCGGTTCCTACGAGCAGTACTTC. This encodes CSVKHGGGAGSYEQYF.

This clone has only a few counts. Other DNA sequences from this sample encode an identical CDR3 as well. This rearrangement joins TRBV5-1 to TRBJ1-4; D is uncertain. The CDR3 is 13 residues long. The V gene's germline CDR1 is SGHRS and CDR2 YFSETQ. V was shortened by 4 bases and J by 2 bases, with 6 bases between the two germline ends. The CDR3 DNA is TGCGCCAGCAGCCGCGATACTAATGAAAAACTGTTTTTT. It specifies CASSRDTNEKLFF. Full variable domain (outside the CDR3, taken from reference TRBV5-1 and TRBJ1-4): KAGVTQTPRYLIKTRGQQVTLSCSPISGHRSVSWYQQTPGQGLQFLFEYFSETQRNKGNFPGRFSGRQFSNSRSEMNVSTLELGDSALYLCASSRDTNEKLFFGSGTQLSVL.

This chain links TRBV7-9 with TRBJ1-2; no clear D. There are 16 residues in the CDR3. CDR1 SEHNR and CDR2 FQNEAQ come from the germline V gene (reference sequence). Trimming took off 6 bases at V and 2 bases at J, with 19 bases between the two ends. CDR3 sequence reads: CASSPGRGARNYGYTF. Here the CDR3 DNA reads TGTGCCAGCAGTCCTGGGAGAGGCGCCAGGAACTATGGCTACACCTTC.

The chain links TRBV7-9 to TRBJ2-1, with 10 positions matching TRBD2. V trimming: 6 bases; J trimming: 7 bases; junction bases outside the gene matches: 6. CDR3 length equals 14 residues. Germline V CDR1 and CDR2: SEHNR, FQNEAQ (reference sequence). The CDR3 bases are TGTGCCAGCAGACCTCTAGCGGGAGTGAATGAGCAGTTCTTC. The encoded protein is CASRPLAGVNEQFF. Full variable domain (rest looked up from reference TRBV7-9 and TRBJ2-1): DTGVSQNPRHKITKRGQNVTFRCDPISEHNRLYWYRQTLGQGPEFLTYFQNEAQLEKSRLLSDRFSAERPKGSFSTLEIQRTEQGDSAMYLCASRPLAGVNEQFFGPGTRLTVL.

This sequence joins TRBV30 and TRBJ2-1; D may be TRBD2 (5 bases). V was clipped by 5 bases and J by 7 bases, with 9 bases between them. CDR1 GTSNPN and CDR2 SVGIG come from the germline V gene (reference sequence). The CDR3 covers 11 residues. The CDR3 here is CAWGRRNEQFF. The CDR3 nucleotides read TGTGCCTGGGGTAGGAGGAATGAGCAGTTCTTC. The full variable domain, in which reference TRBV30 and TRBJ2-1 provide the parts outside the CDR3, is SQTIHQWPATLVQPVGSPLSLECTVEGTSNPNLYWYRQAAGRGLQLLFYSVGIGQISSEVPQNLSASRPQDRQFILSSKKLLLSDSGFYLCAWGRRNEQFFGPGTRLTVL.

The table lists this clone with a few counts. Other DNA sequences in the same sample also yield this CDR3. The genes are TRBV28 and TRBJ2-7, with TRBD1 identical over 9 bases. The CDR3 loop spans 14 amino acids. CDR1 and CDR2 from the germline V gene are MDHEN and SYDVKM. Trimming cost V 5 bases and J 3 bases; bases outside gene matches: 5. The CDR3, as DNA: TGTGCCAGCAGTCGGCCGGGACAGGGCTACGAGCAGTACTTC. Protein sequence: CASSRPGQGYEQYF.

This clone showed up just a few times. CDR3 DNA sequence: TGTGCCATCAGTGTCAGCGGGAGCTCGGGATCCGGGGAGCTGTTTTTT. Its translation is CAISVSGSSGSGELFF. V gene TRBV10-3 combines with J gene TRBJ2-2; TRBD2 aligns across 8 bases. CDR3 size: 16 residues. Germline CDR1 and CDR2: ENHRY and SYGVKD. J was trimmed by 6 bases and V by 4 bases; bases with no gene match: 10.

The count of this clone is one. The rearrangement joins TRBV30 to TRBJ1-5; TRBD1 might be the D (6 bases). This CDR3 is 16 amino acids long. Trimming took 7 bases from V and 2 from J, leaving 21 bases between them. CDR1 GTSNPN and CDR2 SVGIG come from the germline V gene (reference sequence). CDR3: CASAPPFAGGNQPQHF. CDR3 nucleotide sequence: TGTGCCTCAGCCCCCCCCTTTGCAGGGGGCAATCAGCCCCAGCATTTT.

This clone was found a few times. The V gene is TRBV28, the J gene TRBJ2-3; 13 bases line up with TRBD2. The CDR3 has 15 amino acids. Unmatched junction bases numbered 5, after V lost 7 bases and J lost 4 bases. Germline CDR1 is MDHEN and CDR2 is SYDVKM. CDR3 DNA: TGTGCCAGCACCCGACTAGCGGGAGGCGCAGATACGCAGTATTTT. It codes for CASTRLAGGADTQYF.

This clone appeared a few times. The chain employs TRBV7-2 and TRBJ1-3, with 7 bases that match TRBD1. The ends lost 4 bases at V and 4 bases at J; junction bases unmatched: 4. CDR3 length equals 14 residues. Germline values: CDR1 SGHTA, CDR2 FQGNSA. The CDR3, as DNA: TGTGCCAGCAGCTCGGGACAGCCCGGAAACACCATATATTTT. It encodes CASSSGQPGNTIYF.

The CDR3 here is CASRASGGYYNEQFF. Here the CDR3 DNA reads TGTGCCAGCAGAGCTAGCGGGGGGTACTACAATGAGCAGTTCTTC. The chain has TRBV6-5 and TRBJ2-1; 11 nucleotides line up with TRBD2. Germline V gives CDR1 MNHEY, CDR2 SVGAGI. J lost 3 bases, V lost 6 bases, and 4 bases had no gene match. The CDR3 totals 15 residues.

The V call is TRBV4-1, the J call TRBJ2-7; D possibly corresponds to TRBD2 (6 bases). The CDR3 extends over 15 amino acids. The V and J ends lost 6 bases and 3 bases respectively, with 18 bases between them. Germline V gene lookup returns CDR1 MGHRA and CDR2 YSYEKL. The CDR3 DNA follows: TGCGCCAGCAGTTATCTCCCCGGGAGTCTCTACGAGCAGTACTTC. Its translation: CASSYLPGSLYEQYF.

This clone was seen a handful of times. The chain recombines TRBV5-6 with TRBJ1-6; D perhaps matches TRBD1 (6 bases). Germline assignment: CDR1 SGHDT and CDR2 YYEEEE. V dropped 2 bases and J dropped 8 bases, with 11 bases sitting between them. This CDR3 region has 14 residues. CDR3 sequence reads: CASSFTGSYSPLHF. CDR3 nucleotides: TGTGCCAGCAGCTTTACAGGGAGTTATTCACCCCTCCACTTT.

The chain recombines TRBV30 with TRBJ1-4, with a weak D call TRBD1 (6 bases). Looked up from germline, CDR1 is GTSNPN and CDR2 is SVGIG (reference sequence). The CDR3 runs 13 residues. V lost 2 bases to trimming and J lost 7 bases, with 11 bases between them. The DNA of the CDR3 is TGTGCCTGGAGTCCGGGGACATCTGAAAAACTGTTTTTT. Protein sequence: CAWSPGTSEKLFF.

In its sample, this clone was seen a few times. The chain recombines TRBV5-4 with TRBJ2-3, with 14 bases that match TRBD2. V was clipped by 4 bases and J by 2 bases; unmatched bases: 9. Germline lookup yields CDR1 SGHNT and CDR2 YYREEE (reference sequence). The CDR3 runs to 18 residues. As DNA, the CDR3 is TGTGCCAGCAGCCCCCGGACTAGCGGGAGGCCCCACACAGATACGCAGTATTTT. Amino acid sequence: CASSPRTSGRPHTDTQYF.